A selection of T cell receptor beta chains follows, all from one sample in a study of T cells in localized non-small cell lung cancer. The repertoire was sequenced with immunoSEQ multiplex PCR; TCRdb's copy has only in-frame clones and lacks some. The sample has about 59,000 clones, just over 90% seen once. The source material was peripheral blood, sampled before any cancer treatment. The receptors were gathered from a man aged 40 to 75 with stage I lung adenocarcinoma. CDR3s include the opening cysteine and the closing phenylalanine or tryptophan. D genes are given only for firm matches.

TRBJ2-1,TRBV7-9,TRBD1,TGTGCCAGCAGCTACCCCGTGGGACAGGGTGGAGATGAGCAGTTCTTC,CASSYPVGQGGDEQFF
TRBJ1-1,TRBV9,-,TGTGCCAGCAGCGTCCAACTAGGCACTGAAGCTTTCTTT,CASSVQLGTEAFF
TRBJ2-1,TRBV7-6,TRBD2,TGTGCCAGCAGCTTAGCTAGCGGGAGGCCAAGGGGTGAGCAGTTCTTC,CASSLASGRPRGEQFF
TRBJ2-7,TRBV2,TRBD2,TGTGCCAGCAGTTTGACTAGCGGGGAGGGGTACGAGCAGTACTTC,CASSLTSGEGYEQYF
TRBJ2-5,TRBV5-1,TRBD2,TGCGCCAGCAGCTTGGCCACTAGCGACGGTGTGCAGTACTTC,CASSLATSDGVQYF
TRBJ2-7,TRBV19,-,TGTGCCAGTAGTATAGTTGGGGAAGGCGACGAGCAGTACTTC,CASSIVGEGDEQYF
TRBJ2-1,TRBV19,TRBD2,TGTGCCAGTAGTAACCTAGCGGGTCGAGCGGCCTACAATGAGCAGTTCTTC,CASSNLAGRAAYNEQFF
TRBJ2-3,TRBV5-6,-,TGTGCCAGCAGCTGGGGGGGGGCGGATTGGCCCCATACGCAGTATTTT,CASSWGGADWPHTQYF
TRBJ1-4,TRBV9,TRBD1,TGTGCCAGCAGCGCGAGGGGGCATCGGGAAAAACTGTTTTTT,CASSARGHREKLFF
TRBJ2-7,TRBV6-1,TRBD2,TGTGCCAGCAGTGAAAAACGGGGGGAGGGACCTTTC,CASSEKRGEGPF
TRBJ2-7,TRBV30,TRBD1,TGTGCCTGGAGAGCTCAGGGGGATACCTACGAGCAGTACTTC,CAWRAQGDTYEQYF
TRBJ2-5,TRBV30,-,TGTGCCTGGAGCGGGAATTACCAAGAGACCCAGTACTTC,CAWSGNYQETQYF
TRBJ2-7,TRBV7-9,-,TGTGCCAGCAGCCCCGTACCGAGCTCCTACGAGCAGTACTTC,CASSPVPSSYEQYF
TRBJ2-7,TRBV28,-,TGTGCCAGCAGGTTGGGGGGGACAGGCACCTACGAGCAGTACTTC,CASRLGGTGTYEQYF